This T cell receptor (beta chain) was profiled in a study of lymphopenia after photon versus proton radiotherapy. Study findings and constraints: Under photons, naive T cells and diversity fell while effector/memory populations rose.

The germline V gene has CDR1 SGHRS and CDR2 YFSETQ. V lost 4 bases and J lost 5, with 16 bases in between. The CDR3 extends over 14 amino acids. As regards this clone: What it binds is not known.

Here immunoSEQ multiplex PCR was the method, and the copy in TCRdb shows in-frame clones only, minus some. The sample consists of around 25,000 clones, less than 85% of them appearing once. J is TRBJ2-7 and V is TRBV5-1, with a tentative D call TRBD1 (6 bases). The sample here was peripheral blood, taken from a patient treated with photon-based radiotherapy. This clonotype originated in a man between 60 and 75 years old with pancreatic cancer. Here the CDR3 DNA reads TGCGCCAGCAGCGGGACACAACAGGGTAACGAGCAGTACTTC. Amino acid sequence: CASSGTQQGNEQYF.